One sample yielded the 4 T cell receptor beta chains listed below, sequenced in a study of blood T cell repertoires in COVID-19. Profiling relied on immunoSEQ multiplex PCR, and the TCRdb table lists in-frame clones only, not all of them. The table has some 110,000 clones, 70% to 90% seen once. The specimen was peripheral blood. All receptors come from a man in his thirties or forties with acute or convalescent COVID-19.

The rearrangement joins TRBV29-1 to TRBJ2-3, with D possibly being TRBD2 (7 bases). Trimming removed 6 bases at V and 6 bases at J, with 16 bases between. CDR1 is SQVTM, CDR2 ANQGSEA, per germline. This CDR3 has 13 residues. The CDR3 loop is CSVPEGGGDTQYF. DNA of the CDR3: TGCAGCGTACCCGAAGGGGGAGGGGATACGCAGTATTTT.

CDR3 coding DNA: TGTGCCAGCAGTGAAGCAGAGACTAGCCTCAGTGAGCAGTTCTTC. This encodes CASSEAETSLSEQFF. The gene calls are TRBV6-1 and TRBJ2-1, with 7 nucleotides matching TRBD2. The CDR3 is made up of 15 amino acids. Germline V CDR1 and CDR2: MNHNS, SASEGT. V shed 0 bases and J 9 bases; nucleotides not matched to a gene: 8.

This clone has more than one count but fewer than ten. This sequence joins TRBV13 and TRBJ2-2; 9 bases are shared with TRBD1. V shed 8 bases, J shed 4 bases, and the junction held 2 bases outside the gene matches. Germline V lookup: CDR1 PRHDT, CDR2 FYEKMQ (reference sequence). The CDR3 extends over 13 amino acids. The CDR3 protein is CASETGGTGELFF. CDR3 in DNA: TGTGCCAGCGAGACAGGGGGCACCGGGGAGCTGTTTTTT.

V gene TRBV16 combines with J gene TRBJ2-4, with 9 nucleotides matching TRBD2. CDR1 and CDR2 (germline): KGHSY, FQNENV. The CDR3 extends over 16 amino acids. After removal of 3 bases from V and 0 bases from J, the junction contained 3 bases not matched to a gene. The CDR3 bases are TGTGCCAGCAGCCATACTAGCGGGCTAGCCAAAAACATTCAGTACTTC. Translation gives CASSHTSGLAKNIQYF.